The source of this T cell receptor (beta chain) is a study of blood T cells in healthy people across ages. Healthy Russian Caucasian donors spanned ages about 6 to 100 years. Samples had at least 7 million PBMCs isolated from them. This CDR3 has 16 amino acids. Per germline, CDR1 DFQATT and CDR2 SNEGSKA (reference sequence). Trimming removed 2 bases from V and 3 bases from J; junction bases left unmatched: 10. The use of a sample-barcoded 5' primer and a J-beta primer mix characterized a second PCR of about 7 to 12 cycles. MiXCR, applied by TCRdb to the 5' RACE reads, yields one record per CDR3 protein. The sample carries about 1.5 million distinct CDR3 sequences, roughly 43% recorded once.

This sequence joins TRBV20-1 and TRBJ2-1; 7 bases align to TRBD2. This receptor was obtained from a woman aged 18-30 years in good health. Sequenced material: blood. CDR3 sequence (DNA): TGCAGTGCTAGACTAAGGCCTTGGGGGGGCTACAATGAGCAGTTCTTC. Its translation is CSARLRPWGGYNEQFF.